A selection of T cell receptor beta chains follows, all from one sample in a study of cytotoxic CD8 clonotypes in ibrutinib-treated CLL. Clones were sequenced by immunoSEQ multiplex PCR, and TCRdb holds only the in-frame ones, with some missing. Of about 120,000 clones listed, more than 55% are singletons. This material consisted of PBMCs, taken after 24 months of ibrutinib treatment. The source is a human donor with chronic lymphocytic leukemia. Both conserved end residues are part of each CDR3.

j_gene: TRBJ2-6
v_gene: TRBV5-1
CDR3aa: CASSYNHISGANVLTF

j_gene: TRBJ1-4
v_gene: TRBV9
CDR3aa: CASSVTGRTNEKLFF

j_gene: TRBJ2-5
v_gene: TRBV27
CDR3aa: CASSSIVSGVRQETQYF

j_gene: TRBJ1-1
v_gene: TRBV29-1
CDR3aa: CSVEEGAGGTEAFF

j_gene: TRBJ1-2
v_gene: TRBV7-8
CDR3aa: CASSLAGQGGYTF

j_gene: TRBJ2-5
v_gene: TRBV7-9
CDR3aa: CASSLSGGSETQYF

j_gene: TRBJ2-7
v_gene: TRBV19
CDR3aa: CASSRPTSGGAYEQYF

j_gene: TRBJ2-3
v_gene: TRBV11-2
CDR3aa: CASSFRGGDTDTQYF

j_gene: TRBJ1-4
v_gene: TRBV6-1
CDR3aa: CASTSTGRDEKLFF

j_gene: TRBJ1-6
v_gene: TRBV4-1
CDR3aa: CASSPSYTATSPLHF

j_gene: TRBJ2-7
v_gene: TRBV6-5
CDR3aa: CASSYSAQGSSYEQYF